One and the same sample provided the 29 T cell receptor beta chains below, sequenced in a study of CD8 T cell repertoires and HIV-1 epitope variants (dated by TCRdb to the early 2020s). For these TCRs, the target antigens are not known. The receptor library was made with the immunoSEQ multiplex PCR assay. Not all clones reach the TCRdb copy of this immuneACCESS table, which keeps in-frame sequences only. Checked studies attribute under half of the gap to unresolved V genes and leave the rest unexplained. This sample lists thousands of clones; about 70% were detected once. The ten biggest clones cover 35% to 55% of the sample. What was sequenced was cultured CD8+ T cells derived from PBMCs. The receptors stem from a male donor with HIV.

This chain uses TRBV30 with TRBJ1-6, with D tentatively TRBD1 (6 bases). CDR1 is GTSNPN, CDR2 SVGIG, per germline (reference sequence). The V gene lost 3 bases and the J gene lost 0 bases, with 18 bases spanning the gap. The CDR3 has 18 amino acids. The CDR3 nucleotides read TGTGCCTGGAGCCGGGGGGCGCAGGGAAGCTCCTATAATTCACCCCTCCACTTT. Translating gives CAWSRGAQGSSYNSPLHF.

The gene calls are TRBV28 and TRBJ2-7, with 8 bases identical to TRBD1. The CDR3 covers 18 residues. The J segment lost 0 bases and the V segment lost 4 bases, leaving 14 bases of the junction unmatched. Germline values: CDR1 MDHEN, CDR2 SYDVKM. The CDR3 loop is CASSSDRVKPLASYEQYF. The CDR3 DNA follows: TGTGCCAGCAGTTCGGACAGGGTAAAACCCCTGGCCTCCTACGAGCAGTACTTC.

This clone was seen just once. Here the CDR3 reads CASSYDREIHQETQYF. The CDR3 nucleotides read TGTGCCAGCAGTTACGACAGGGAGATTCACCAAGAGACCCAGTACTTC. The chain recombines TRBV7-9 with TRBJ2-5; 7 positions agree with TRBD1. CDR1 is SEHNR, CDR2 FQNEAQ, per germline (reference sequence). CDR3 length: 16 amino acids. The junction had 10 bases not matched to a gene; V was cut back by 6 bases and J by 0 bases.

The genes are TRBV7-5 and TRBJ2-1; TRBD2, the table's D call, lacks a check against the DNA. TRBV7-5 is a known pseudogene. The CDR3 runs to 15 residues. CDR3 protein: CASLPTGLQYNEQFF. The DNA of the CDR3 is TGTGCCAGCTTGCCAACGGGACTCCAATACAATGAGCAGTTCTTC.

The genes are TRBV28 and TRBJ2-3; D gene ambiguous. This CDR3 has 15 residues. Germline lookup yields CDR1 MDHEN and CDR2 SYDVKM. V lost 4 bases, J lost 0 bases, and 11 bases lay in between. CDR3 bases: TGTGCCAGCAGTTCGGGCCTTACTAGCACAGATACGCAGTATTTT. Its translation: CASSSGLTSTDTQYF.

J is TRBJ1-3 and V is TRBV10-3, with TRBD1 as a possible D gene (5 bases). The CDR3 runs 16 residues. Deletions cut 1 base from V and 1 base from J, with 11 bases between. Germline values: CDR1 ENHRY, CDR2 SYGVKD. CDR3 in DNA: TGTGCCATCAGTGAGTTGAGACAGAGTTCTGGAAACACCATATATTTT. It translates to CAISELRQSSGNTIYF.

The chain has TRBV7-9 and TRBJ1-1; D gene ambiguous. V was trimmed by 5 bases and J by 0 bases, leaving 4 bases between them. Germline CDR1 is SEHNR and CDR2 is FQNEAQ (reference sequence). The CDR3 length is 12 residues. In DNA, the CDR3 is TGTGCCAGCAGCCAAGTGAACACTGAAGCTTTCTTT. Translation: CASSQVNTEAFF.

The sample holds a few counts of this clone. The rearrangement links TRBV27 to TRBJ1-4; a possible D gene is TRBD1 (5 bases). CDR3 size: 14 residues. Germline V gene data show CDR1 as MNHEY and CDR2 as SMNVEV (reference sequence). V lost 6 bases and J 7 bases, leaving 15 bases between the germline ends. DNA for the CDR3: TGTGCCAGCAGCTCCAACGGGGCCGGTGAAAAACTGTTTTTT. Translated, it gives CASSSNGAGEKLFF.

The J gene is TRBJ2-6, the V gene TRBV5-6; D not certain. Trimming took off 0 bases at V and 0 bases at J, with 7 bases between the two ends. This CDR3 has 16 residues. In germline, CDR1 is SGHDT, CDR2 YYEEEE. CDR3 loop: CASSLGAGSGANVLTF. Here the CDR3 DNA reads TGTGCCAGCAGCTTGGGGGCCGGCTCTGGGGCCAACGTCCTGACTTTC.

This chain connects TRBV9 to TRBJ2-2, with D possibly TRBD2 on 6 matching bases. The germline V and J ends were trimmed by 6 bases and 3 bases, with 12 bases remaining between them. Germline loops: CDR1 SGDLS, CDR2 YYNGEE. The CDR3 sequence is 14 residues long. The CDR3 here is CASNGGADTGELFF. For the CDR3, the DNA is TGTGCCAGCAACGGCGGGGCGGACACCGGGGAGCTGTTTTTT.

The J gene is TRBJ2-1, the V gene TRBV11-1, with a weak D call TRBD2 (5 bases). V lost 1 base to trimming and J lost 4 bases, with 11 bases between them. CDR1 is SGHAT and CDR2 is FQDESV in the germline V gene (reference sequence). The CDR3 is 15 amino acids. The CDR3 spells CASSLGSSRYNEQFF. The CDR3 bases are TGTGCCAGCAGCTTAGGGTCTAGCCGTTACAATGAGCAGTTCTTC. Filled out from reference TRBV11-1 and TRBJ2-1, the complete variable domain reads EAEVAQSPRYKITEKSQAVAFWCDPISGHATLYWYRQILGQGPELLVQFQDESVVDDSQLPKDRFSAERLKGVDSTLKIQPAELGDSAMYLCASSLGSSRYNEQFFGPGTRLTVL.

By share, this clone ranks as large. This chain joins TRBV5-6 and TRBJ2-7, with a tentative D call TRBD1 (5 bases). The germline gives CDR1 SGHDT, CDR2 YYEEEE. The CDR3 contains 14 residues. V was shortened by 4 bases and J by 2 bases, with 13 bases between the two germline ends. The chain's CDR3 is CASSDSTVTYEQYF. CDR3 DNA sequence: TGTGCCAGCAGCGACTCGACAGTTACCTACGAGCAGTACTTC.

The sample holds a few counts of this clone. The gene calls are TRBV6-1 and TRBJ2-5; D is unresolved. The V end was cut by 7 bases, the J end by 2 bases, with 5 bases between. Germline CDR1 is MNHNS and CDR2 is SASEGT. This CDR3 comprises 11 residues. The CDR3 here is CASNQQETQYF. Written as DNA, the CDR3 is TGTGCCAGCAACCAACAAGAGACCCAGTACTTC.

The genes are TRBV19 and TRBJ2-5, with 7 bases aligning to TRBD2. The CDR3 covers 16 residues. With V trimmed by 2 bases and J by 2 bases, 8 bases remained unmatched. Per germline, CDR1 LNHDA and CDR2 SQIVND (reference sequence). DNA of the CDR3: TGTGCCAGTAGTATAAATTGGGGGGGGACTCAAGAGACCCAGTACTTC. Amino acid sequence: CASSINWGGTQETQYF.

V and J are TRBV6-1 and TRBJ2-7; D is unresolved. The CDR3 runs 12 residues. In germline, CDR1 is MNHNS, CDR2 SASEGT. V was clipped by 2 bases and J by 4 bases, with 6 bases between them. DNA for the CDR3: TGTGCCAGCAGTGAATCCTCATACGAGCAGTACTTC. Amino acid sequence: CASSESSYEQYF.

The chain has TRBV6-6 and TRBJ1-2; D perhaps matches TRBD1 (6 bases). This CDR3 contains 12 residues. Trimming shortened V by 2 bases and J by 6 bases, and 7 bases separated the two germline ends. Germline V gene data show CDR1 as MNHNY and CDR2 as SVGAGI (reference sequence). The CDR3 is CASSYGGHGYTF. The CDR3 nucleotides are TGTGCCAGCAGTTACGGGGGGCATGGCTACACCTTC.

The chain links TRBV4-2 to TRBJ1-2; a weak D match, TRBD1 (5 bases). Trimming cost V 1 base and J 3 bases, with 12 bases left between them. Per the germline V gene, CDR1 is LGHNA and CDR2 is YNFKEQ. The CDR3 length is 15 residues. The CDR3: CASSQGWAGDYGYTF. The CDR3 DNA reads as TGTGCCAGCAGCCAAGGCTGGGCGGGGGACTATGGCTACACCTTC.

This clone was detected only a few times. The V gene is TRBV2, the J gene TRBJ2-5, with a possible D match to TRBD1 (6 bases). V shed 4 bases and J shed 3 bases, with 9 bases lying between them. The CDR3 length is 13 residues. Germline CDR1 SNHLY, CDR2 FYNNEI. CDR3 region: CASSAGTKETQYF. CDR3 DNA: TGTGCCAGCAGTGCCGGGACAAAAGAGACCCAGTACTTC.

The chain is built from TRBV11-2 and TRBJ2-1; D not resolved. Germline CDR1 SGHAT, CDR2 FQNNGV. This CDR3 has 15 amino acids. Trimming removed 0 bases from V and 10 bases from J, with 16 bases in between. The CDR3 DNA reads TGTGCCAGCAGCTTAGATGGAATGCTGATAGCCGAGCAGTTCTTC. Its protein is CASSLDGMLIAEQFF.

The chain employs TRBV5-4 and TRBJ2-5; D uncertain. From germline, CDR1 is SGHNT and CDR2 YYREEE (reference sequence). The length of the CDR3 is 14 residues. The V end was cut by 5 bases, the J end by 2 bases, with 13 bases between. For the CDR3, the DNA is TGTGCCAGCAGTTTAGACTGGGATCAAGAGACCCAGTACTTC. Translating gives CASSLDWDQETQYF.

This chain uses TRBV6-1 with TRBJ2-1; D is unresolved. Germline loops: CDR1 MNHNS, CDR2 SASEGT. The CDR3 runs 12 residues. V was cut by 3 bases and J by 9 bases, with 9 bases left in between. The CDR3, as DNA: TGTGCCAGCAGTGACTTCCCCGCTGAGCAGTTCTTC. Protein: CASSDFPAEQFF.

This clone was seen once. The chain joins TRBV9 to TRBJ2-6; 8 bases fit TRBD1. CDR1 and CDR2 (germline): SGDLS, YYNGEE. V lost 4 bases, J lost 0 bases, and 6 bases stayed unmatched. The CDR3 runs to 17 residues. The CDR3 bases are TGTGCCAGCAGCATAGGACAGGGAATCTCTGGGGCCAACGTCCTGACTTTC. Encoded protein: CASSIGQGISGANVLTF. Full variable domain (missing parts from reference TRBV9 and TRBJ2-6): DSGVTQTPKHLITATGQRVTLRCSPRSGDLSVYWYQQSLDQGLQFLIQYYNGEERAKGNILERFSAQQFPDLHSELNLSSLELGDSALYFCASSIGQGISGANVLTFGAGSRLTVL.

The table lists this clone with a count of one. The CDR3 sequence is CASSLRSSGGSSYNEQFF. CDR3 sequence (DNA): TGTGCCAGCAGCTTAAGGTCGTCTGGCGGGAGCTCCTACAATGAGCAGTTCTTC. This chain links TRBV11-3 with TRBJ2-1, with 7 bases aligning to TRBD2. Germline CDR1 SGHNT, CDR2 YENEEA. With V trimmed by 2 bases and J by 0 bases, 10 bases remained unmatched. This CDR3 is built from 18 residues.

The chain combines TRBV18 with TRBJ1-5, with 10 bases lining up with TRBD1. This CDR3 has 15 residues. Germline assignment: CDR1 KGHSH and CDR2 LQKENI. V trimming: 2 bases; J trimming: 2 bases; junction bases outside the gene matches: 0. The CDR3 loop reads CASSPGTGGNQPQHF. In DNA form, the CDR3 reads TGTGCCAGCTCACCAGGGACAGGGGGCAATCAGCCCCAGCATTTT.

V gene TRBV9 combines with J gene TRBJ1-3, with D possibly being TRBD1 (5 bases). V was pared by 4 bases and J by 4 bases, with 12 bases between. This CDR3 is built from 14 residues. In germline, CDR1 is SGDLS, CDR2 YYNGEE. The CDR3 loop is CASSTSTDGNTIYF. The CDR3 nucleotides are TGTGCCAGCAGCACCTCGACAGACGGAAACACCATATATTTT.

The chain carries TRBV9 and TRBJ1-3; D is perhaps TRBD1 (6 bases). Trimming pared 3 bases from V and 0 bases from J, leaving 25 bases between. There are 20 residues in the CDR3. Germline V gene data show CDR1 as SGDLS and CDR2 as YYNGEE. The CDR3: CASSAPAKPAAGDSGNTIYF. CDR3 sequence (DNA): TGTGCCAGCAGCGCCCCAGCAAAACCCGCAGCAGGGGACTCTGGAAACACCATATATTTT.

V gene TRBV28 combines with J gene TRBJ2-1, with a weak D call TRBD2 (5 bases). Trimming pared 6 bases from V and 4 bases from J, leaving 16 bases between. CDR3 size: 15 residues. Germline CDR1 and CDR2: MDHEN and SYDVKM. This CDR3 is CASRDSGRVYNEQFF. CDR3 nucleotides: TGTGCCAGCAGGGACTCCGGGCGCGTATACAATGAGCAGTTCTTC.

This sequence joins TRBV4-2 and TRBJ2-5; D might be TRBD2 (6 bases). The length of the CDR3 is 18 residues. The V gene's germline CDR1 is LGHNA and CDR2 YNFKEQ. V lost 4 bases to trimming and J lost 2 bases, with 23 bases between them. CDR3 protein: CASSPGVAGSTPQETQYF. CDR3 nucleotides: TGTGCCAGCAGCCCCGGGGTGGCGGGATCTACCCCTCAAGAGACCCAGTACTTC.

The CDR3 region is CASSSGQGLDTGELFF. The CDR3 DNA reads TGTGCCAGCAGCTCGGGACAGGGCTTAGACACCGGGGAGCTGTTTTTT. This rearrangement joins TRBV7-2 to TRBJ2-2, with TRBD1 identical over 9 bases. The CDR3 loop spans 16 amino acids. The germline gives CDR1 SGHTA, CDR2 FQGNSA. Germline trimming cut 4 bases from V and 3 bases from J; bases unmatched to any gene: 6.